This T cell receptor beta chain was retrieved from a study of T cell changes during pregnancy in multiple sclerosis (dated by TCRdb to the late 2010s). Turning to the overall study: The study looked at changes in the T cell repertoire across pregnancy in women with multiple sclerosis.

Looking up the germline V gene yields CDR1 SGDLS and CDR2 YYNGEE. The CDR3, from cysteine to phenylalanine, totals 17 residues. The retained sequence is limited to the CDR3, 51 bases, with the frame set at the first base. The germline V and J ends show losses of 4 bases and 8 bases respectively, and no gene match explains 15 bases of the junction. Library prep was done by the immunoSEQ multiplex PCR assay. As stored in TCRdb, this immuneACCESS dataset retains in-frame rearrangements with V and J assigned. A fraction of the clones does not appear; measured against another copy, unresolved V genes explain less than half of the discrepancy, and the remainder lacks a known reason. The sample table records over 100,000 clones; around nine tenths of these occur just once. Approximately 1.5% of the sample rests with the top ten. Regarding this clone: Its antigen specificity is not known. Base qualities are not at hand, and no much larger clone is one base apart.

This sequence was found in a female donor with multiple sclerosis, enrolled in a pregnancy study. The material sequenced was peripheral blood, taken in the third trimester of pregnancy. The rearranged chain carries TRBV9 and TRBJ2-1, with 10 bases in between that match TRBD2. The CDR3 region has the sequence CASSPRSSGGLGDEQFF. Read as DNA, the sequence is TGTGCCAGCAGCCCCCGGTCTAGCGGGGGCCTGGGGGATGAGCAGTTCTTC.